The clone carrying this TCR beta chain came up a few times. This sample is part of a study of patients and donors after allogeneic stem cell transplantation. Germline CDR1 is SGDLS and CDR2 is YYNGEE. V shed 0 bases and J shed 6 bases, with 9 bases lying between them. The CDR3 is made up of 13 amino acids. Via MiXCR, TCRdb re-called the RT-PCR reads, giving one row per CDR3 protein. Here the sample spans roughly 200,000 distinct CDR3 sequences, 41% being singletons. This chain joins TRBV9 and TRBJ1-2; no clear D gene. This TCR was recovered from a human donor who was either an allogeneic HSCT recipient or a stem cell or donor lymphocyte infusion donor (not recorded which). It is not recorded whose cells these are; they may come from a transplant donor. Sequencing was done on a sample of blood, either unsorted or a sorted T cell fraction (not recorded which). CDR3 in amino acids: CASSVEAQHGYTF. CDR3 bases: TGTGCCAGCAGCGTAGAGGCCCAGCATGGCTACACCTTC.